The 26 T cell receptor beta chains presented below share a single source sample, sequenced in a study of Graves' ophthalmopathy and Graves' hyperthyroidism. RNA transcripts were the template, and TCR beta CDR3 regions were amplified from them. The library came from an HTBI-primed first-round RT-PCR and a second-round multiplex PCR. In TCRdb, the multiplex PCR reads were re-called with MiXCR into one record per CDR3 protein. The table shows hundreds of thousands of distinct CDR3 sequences, with about 20% occurring only once. Sequenced material: peripheral blood. The receptors here all came from a woman aged 18-29 years with stable Graves' hyperthyroidism. Some clones in this sample may be carry-over from other donors' samples.

This clonotype was counted ten times or more. The chain uses TRBV7-7 and TRBJ2-5; D ambiguous. The V and J ends lost 2 bases and 0 bases respectively, with 10 bases between them. CDR1 is SSHAT, CDR2 FNYEAQ, per germline (reference sequence). The CDR3 loop spans 15 amino acids. The chain's CDR3 is CASSLWTGYQETQYF. As DNA, the CDR3 is TGTGCCAGCAGCTTATGGACCGGTTACCAAGAGACCCAGTACTTC.

Many counts were recorded for this clonotype. The gene calls are TRBV20-1 and TRBJ2-5, with D hard to call. This CDR3 is 12 amino acids long. V was clipped by 3 bases and J by 2 bases, with 7 bases between them. Germline CDR1 is DFQATT and CDR2 is SNEGSKA (reference sequence). The CDR3 nucleotides are TGCAGTGCTAGTAACGCGCAAGAGACCCAGTACTTC. This codes for CSASNAQETQYF.

This clonotype was picked up many times. The chain carries TRBV4-1 and TRBJ1-5; 7 bases are shared with TRBD1. CDR1 and CDR2 (germline): MGHRA, YSYEKL. The trim removed 4 bases at V and 7 bases at J, leaving 10 bases unmatched. The CDR3 consists of 15 residues. The CDR3 nucleotides read TGCGCCAGCAGCCTTGCGCAGGGGGTACAGCAGCCCCAGCATTTT. It specifies CASSLAQGVQQPQHF.

This chain connects TRBV4-1 to TRBJ2-5; a weak D match, TRBD2 (6 bases). Germline CDR1 is MGHRA and CDR2 is YSYEKL. CDR3 length equals 17 residues. V was pared by 4 bases and J by 2 bases, with 20 bases between. In DNA form, the CDR3 reads TGCGCCAGCAGCCCGCCCTCGGGGTTAGCGGTACAAGAGACCCAGTACTTC. It codes for CASSPPSGLAVQETQYF.

This clonotype was recorded many times. The rearrangement links TRBV6-5 to TRBJ1-1, with TRBD1 as a possible D gene (5 bases). Germline CDR1 and CDR2: MNHEY and SVGAGI. The germline V and J ends were trimmed by 0 bases and 5 bases, with 13 bases remaining between them. This CDR3 contains 15 residues. CDR3 sequence (DNA): TGTGCCAGCAGTTACTCACGGGGCGCGAGGACTGAAGCTTTCTTT. It specifies CASSYSRGARTEAFF.

The chain has TRBV2 and TRBJ2-2; D might be TRBD1 (6 bases). V was trimmed by 6 bases and J by 4 bases, leaving 6 bases between them. Per germline, CDR1 SNHLY and CDR2 FYNNEI. The CDR3 is 12 amino acids. In DNA form, the CDR3 reads TGTGCCAGCAGGGACAGCACCGGGGAGCTGTTTTTT. Its translation is CASRDSTGELFF.

This clonotype was recorded at least ten times. J is TRBJ2-7 and V is TRBV20-1; D is unresolved. The CDR3 is 13 residues long. Germline lookup yields CDR1 DFQATT and CDR2 SNEGSKA (reference sequence). The germline V and J ends were trimmed by 0 bases and 5 bases, with 11 bases remaining between them. This CDR3 reads CSARDPTLNEQYF. CDR3 bases: TGCAGTGCTAGAGATCCCACCCTTAACGAGCAGTACTTC.

This clonotype has at least ten counts. The gene calls are TRBV28 and TRBJ1-1, with TRBD1 as a possible D gene (5 bases). The V end was cut by 6 bases, the J end by 4 bases, with 18 bases between. This CDR3 spans 15 amino acids. The germline V gene encodes CDR1 MDHEN and CDR2 SYDVKM. The CDR3 region has the DNA TGTGCCAGCAGGATCCGGGGCCCGCGCGGCACTGAAGCTTTCTTT. This gives the protein CASRIRGPRGTEAFF.

This clonotype appeared many times. This chain connects TRBV19 to TRBJ1-3; no clear D. Germline assignment: CDR1 LNHDA and CDR2 SQIVND (reference sequence). Trimming removed 1 base from V and 2 bases from J, with 9 bases in between. The CDR3 is 15 residues long. Here the CDR3 DNA reads TGTGCCAGTAGTATAGTCCCAGAGCCTGGAAACACCATATATTTT. Protein: CASSIVPEPGNTIYF.

The chain carries TRBV4-1 and TRBJ1-1, with D tentatively TRBD1 (5 bases). Germline-derived CDR1 and CDR2 are MGHRA and YSYEKL. V was trimmed by 5 bases and J by 5 bases, leaving 12 bases between them. The CDR3 is made up of 13 amino acids. The CDR3 spells CASSKYRGTEAFF. The DNA of the CDR3 is TGCGCCAGCAGCAAATACCGGGGGACTGAAGCTTTCTTT.

This clonotype was counted a few times. V is TRBV30 and J is TRBJ1-5; tentatively, D is TRBD1 (5 bases). Germline V lookup: CDR1 GTSNPN, CDR2 SVGIG (reference sequence). This CDR3 has 15 residues. Trimming pared 2 bases from V and 6 bases from J, leaving 17 bases between. For the CDR3, the DNA is TGTGCCTGGAGTACCCCCGCAGGGTACAGTCAGCCCCAGCATTTT. The encoded protein is CAWSTPAGYSQPQHF.

This clonotype was counted many times. The chain employs TRBV12-3 or TRBV12-4 and TRBJ2-5, with D perhaps given as TRBD1 or TRBD2 (7 bases each). Trimming removed 4 bases at V and 1 base at J, with 19 bases between. The CDR3 runs to 17 residues. The CDR3 DNA is TGTGCCAGCAGTTCCTGGGGAGGGGGCCCGGGCCAAGAGACCCAGTACTTC. This encodes CASSSWGGGPGQETQYF.

This clonotype was seen many times. The V call is TRBV2, the J call TRBJ1-5; 8 bases are a match to TRBD1. The V and J ends lost 4 bases and 3 bases, in that order; junction bases with no gene match: 2. Germline assignment: CDR1 SNHLY and CDR2 FYNNEI. The length of the CDR3 is 14 residues. The CDR3 loop is CASSATGVNQPQHF. CDR3 DNA: TGTGCCAGCAGTGCGACAGGGGTCAATCAGCCCCAGCATTTT.

The rearrangement links TRBV12-3 or TRBV12-4 to TRBJ2-7; 9 bases are a match to TRBD1. CDR3 size: 16 residues. V shed 5 bases and J 2 bases; nucleotides not matched to a gene: 10. This CDR3 is CASSPSPGTGTYEQYF. The DNA for the CDR3 is TGTGCCAGCAGTCCCTCCCCCGGGACAGGGACCTACGAGCAGTACTTC.

This clonotype has a count of ten or more. V usage is TRBV19 and J usage is TRBJ1-3; D remains unclear. The CDR3 covers 13 residues. Germline CDR1 reads LNHDA; CDR2 reads SQIVND (reference sequence). Trimming removed 7 bases at V and 0 bases at J, with 7 bases between. The CDR3 DNA sequence: TGTGCCAGTATTCCCAACTCTGGAAACACCATATATTTT. Translation: CASIPNSGNTIYF.

Many counts were recorded for this clonotype. The chain is built from TRBV20-1 and TRBJ1-2; D is perhaps TRBD1 (6 bases). V lost 0 bases, J lost 5 bases, and 13 bases lay in between. Germline loops: CDR1 DFQATT, CDR2 SNEGSKA (reference sequence). CDR3 length equals 14 residues. CDR3 in DNA: TGCAGTGCTAGAGACCCCACAGGGTTGTATGGCTACACCTTC. Amino acids: CSARDPTGLYGYTF.

This clonotype was seen repeatedly, ten times or more. This chain links TRBV12-3 or TRBV12-4 with TRBJ1-1, with no clear D. The CDR3 extends over 14 amino acids. The ends were cut back, 6 bases at V and 0 bases at J, with 11 bases in the middle. This CDR3 reads CASRPVKMNTEAFF. The CDR3 DNA sequence: TGTGCCAGCAGACCCGTTAAAATGAACACTGAAGCTTTCTTT.

The V gene is TRBV28, the J gene TRBJ2-2; 9 nucleotides line up with TRBD1. Germline loops: CDR1 MDHEN, CDR2 SYDVKM. The CDR3 runs 16 residues. The V and J ends lost 1 base and 3 bases, in that order; junction bases with no gene match: 3. The DNA of the CDR3 is TGTGCCAGCAGTTTATCCCGGGACAGGGACACCGGGGAGCTGTTTTTT. It encodes CASSLSRDRDTGELFF.

The sample holds many counts of this clonotype. The rearrangement uses TRBV11-2 and TRBJ2-5, with 14 positions matching TRBD2. The germline gives CDR1 SGHAT, CDR2 FQNNGV. V trimming: 5 bases; J trimming: 4 bases; junction bases outside the gene matches: 9. There are 17 residues in the CDR3. Here the CDR3 DNA reads TGTGCCAGCAGCCTTCTCGGACTAGCGGGAGGACGAGAGACCCAGTACTTC. This sequence encodes CASSLLGLAGGRETQYF.

With respect to this clonotype: Its ends do not fully match the called genes, so a read error is possible. This chain joins TRBV5-1 and TRBJ1-1, with TRBD1 matching over 7 bases. The CDR3 totals 15 residues. Germline lookup yields CDR1 SGHRS and CDR2 YFSETQ. This chain's CDR3 is CAGSLVSGGNTEAFF. The DNA for the CDR3 is TGCGCCGGCAGCTTGGTATCAGGGGGGAACACTGAAGCTTTCTTT.

This clonotype was counted many times. The genes are TRBV24-1 and TRBJ2-7; D is ambiguous. In germline, CDR1 is KGHDR, CDR2 SFDVKD. V gave up 3 bases and J gave up 5 bases, with 13 bases separating them. There are 14 residues in the CDR3. The DNA of the CDR3 is TGTGCCACCAGTGATGCGCCGTTCTGTCACGAGCAGTACTTC. It translates to CATSDAPFCHEQYF.

This clonotype was picked up many times. The V call is TRBV6-2 or TRBV6-3, the J call TRBJ1-1; no reliable D call. V lost 5 bases, J lost 1 base, and 11 bases lay in between. Per germline, CDR1 MNHEY and CDR2 SVGEGT. CDR3 length: 14 amino acids. The DNA of the CDR3 is TGTGCCAGCAGTCCTTGGATGGGGAACACTGAAGCTTTCTTT. Translating it yields CASSPWMGNTEAFF.

The J gene is TRBJ2-5, the V gene TRBV30, with D hard to call. There are 13 residues in the CDR3. Looked up from germline, CDR1 is GTSNPN and CDR2 is SVGIG (reference sequence). Trimming left V 2 bases short and J 3 bases short, with 10 bases between. The CDR3 is CAWSSVAEETQYF. The CDR3 bases are TGTGCCTGGAGTTCAGTGGCAGAAGAGACCCAGTACTTC.

On this clonotype: Possible read error: a much larger clone is one base away. The chain joins TRBV6-1 to TRBJ1-2; 7 nucleotides line up with TRBD1. Germline CDR1 is MNHNS and CDR2 is SASEGT. CDR3 size: 11 residues. Written as DNA, the CDR3 is TGTGCCAGCAGTGGACAGGGTGGCTACAGCTTC. It yields the protein CASSGQGGYSF.

The chain carries TRBV19 and TRBJ2-7; a possible D gene is TRBD2 (5 bases). The germline V and J ends were trimmed by 6 bases and 7 bases, with 19 bases remaining between them. The CDR3 totals 14 residues. Germline CDR1 is LNHDA and CDR2 is SQIVND (reference sequence). CDR3 coding DNA: TGTGCCAGTAGCTCCCAGGATGTGACGGGGGAGCAGTACTTC. As protein: CASSSQDVTGEQYF.

This clonotype was counted many times. This rearrangement joins TRBV6-1 to TRBJ2-7; unclear D gene. CDR1 is MNHNS and CDR2 is SASEGT in the germline V gene. V lost 6 bases, J lost 3 bases, and 12 bases lay in between. This CDR3 region has 13 residues. The DNA of the CDR3 is TGTGCCAGCAGACGTTACCCCAGCTACGAGCAGTACTTC. It encodes CASRRYPSYEQYF.